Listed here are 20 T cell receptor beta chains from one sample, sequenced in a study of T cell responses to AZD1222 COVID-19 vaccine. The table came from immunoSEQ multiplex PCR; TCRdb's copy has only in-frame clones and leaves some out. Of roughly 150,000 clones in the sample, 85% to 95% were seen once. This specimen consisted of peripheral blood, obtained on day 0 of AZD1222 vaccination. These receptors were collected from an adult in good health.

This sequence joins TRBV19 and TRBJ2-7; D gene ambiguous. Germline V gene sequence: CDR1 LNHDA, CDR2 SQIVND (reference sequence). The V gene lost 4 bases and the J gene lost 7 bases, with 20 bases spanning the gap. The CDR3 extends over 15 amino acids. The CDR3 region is CASSKERVATGEQYF. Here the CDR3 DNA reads TGTGCCAGTAGTAAAGAACGGGTCGCAACTGGGGAGCAGTACTTC.

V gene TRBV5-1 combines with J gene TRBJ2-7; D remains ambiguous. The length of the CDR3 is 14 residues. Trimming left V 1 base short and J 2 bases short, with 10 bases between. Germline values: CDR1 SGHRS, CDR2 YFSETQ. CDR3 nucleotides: TGCGCCAGCAGCTTGTCATACATAACCTACGAGCAGTACTTC. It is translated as CASSLSYITYEQYF.

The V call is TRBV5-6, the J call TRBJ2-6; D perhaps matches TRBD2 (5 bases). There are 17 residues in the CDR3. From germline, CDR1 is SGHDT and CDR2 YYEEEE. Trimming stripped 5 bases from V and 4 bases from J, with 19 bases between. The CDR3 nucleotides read TGTGCCAGCAGTCTTATGAGGGAGAGCTACGGGGCCAACGTCCTGACTTTC. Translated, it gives CASSLMRESYGANVLTF. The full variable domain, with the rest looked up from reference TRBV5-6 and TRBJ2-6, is DAGVTQSPTHLIKTRGQQVTLRCSPKSGHDTVSWYQQALGQGPQFIFQYYEEEERQRGNFPDRFSGHQFPNYSSELNVNALLLGDSALYLCASSLMRESYGANVLTFGAGSRLTVL.

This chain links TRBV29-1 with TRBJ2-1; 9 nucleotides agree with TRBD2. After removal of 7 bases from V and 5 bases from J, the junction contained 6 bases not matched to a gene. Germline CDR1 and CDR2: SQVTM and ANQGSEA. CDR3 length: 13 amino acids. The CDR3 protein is CSGLAGENNEQFF. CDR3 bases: TGCAGCGGATTAGCGGGAGAGAACAATGAGCAGTTCTTC.

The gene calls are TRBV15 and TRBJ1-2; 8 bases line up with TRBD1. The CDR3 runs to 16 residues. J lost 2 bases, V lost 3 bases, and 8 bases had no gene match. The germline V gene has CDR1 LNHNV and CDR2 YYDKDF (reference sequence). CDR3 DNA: TGTGCCACCAGCAGTGTGGGACAGGCCTTAAACTATGGCTACACCTTC. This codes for CATSSVGQALNYGYTF.

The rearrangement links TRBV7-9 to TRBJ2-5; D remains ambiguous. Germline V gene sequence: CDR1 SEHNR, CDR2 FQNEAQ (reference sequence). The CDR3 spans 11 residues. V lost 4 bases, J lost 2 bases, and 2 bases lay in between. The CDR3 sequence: CASSSQETQYF. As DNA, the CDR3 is TGTGCCAGCAGCTCTCAAGAGACCCAGTACTTC.

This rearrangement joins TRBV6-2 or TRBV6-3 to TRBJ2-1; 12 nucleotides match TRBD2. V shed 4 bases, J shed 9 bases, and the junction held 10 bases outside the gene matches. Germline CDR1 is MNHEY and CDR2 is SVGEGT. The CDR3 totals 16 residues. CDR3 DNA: TGTGCCAGCAGTTCTGAGACTAGCGGGGGAGTCCGTGAGCAGTTCTTC. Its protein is CASSSETSGGVREQFF.

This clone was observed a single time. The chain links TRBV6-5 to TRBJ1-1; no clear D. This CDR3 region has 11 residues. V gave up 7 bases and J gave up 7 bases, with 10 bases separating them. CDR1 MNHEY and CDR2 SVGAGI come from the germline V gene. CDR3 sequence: CASKGTYEAFF. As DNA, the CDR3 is TGTGCCAGCAAGGGCACCTATGAAGCTTTCTTT.

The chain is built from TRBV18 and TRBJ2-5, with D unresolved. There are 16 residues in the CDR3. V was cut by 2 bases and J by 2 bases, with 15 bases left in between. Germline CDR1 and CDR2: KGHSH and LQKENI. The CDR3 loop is CASSPNRGGLQETQYF. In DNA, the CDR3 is TGTGCCAGCTCACCAAACCGAGGCGGCTTGCAAGAGACCCAGTACTTC.

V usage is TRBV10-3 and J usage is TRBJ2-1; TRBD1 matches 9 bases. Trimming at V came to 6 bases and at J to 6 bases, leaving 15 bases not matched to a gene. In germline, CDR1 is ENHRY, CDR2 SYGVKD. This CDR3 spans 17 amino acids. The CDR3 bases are TGTGCCATCAGACGTCCCGGGACAGGGAAGGGGGGCAATGAGCAGTTCTTC. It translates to CAIRRPGTGKGGNEQFF.

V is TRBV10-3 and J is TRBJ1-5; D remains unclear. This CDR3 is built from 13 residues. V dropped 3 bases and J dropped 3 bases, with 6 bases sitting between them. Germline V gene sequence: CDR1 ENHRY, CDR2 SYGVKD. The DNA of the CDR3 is TGTGCCATCAGTGAAAGGGACAATCAGCCCCAGCATTTT. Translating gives CAISERDNQPQHF.

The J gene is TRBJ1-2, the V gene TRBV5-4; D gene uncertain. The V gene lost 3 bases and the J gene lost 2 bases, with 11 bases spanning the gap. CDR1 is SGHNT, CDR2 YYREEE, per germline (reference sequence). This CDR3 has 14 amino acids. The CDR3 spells CASSSRLGNYGYTF. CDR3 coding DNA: TGTGCCAGCAGCTCCCGACTAGGGAACTATGGCTACACCTTC. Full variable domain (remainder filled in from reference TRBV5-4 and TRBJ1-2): ETGVTQSPTHLIKTRGQQVTLRCSSQSGHNTVSWYQQALGQGPQFIFQYYREEENGRGNFPPRFSGLQFPNYSSELNVNALELDDSALYLCASSSRLGNYGYTFGSGTRLTVV.

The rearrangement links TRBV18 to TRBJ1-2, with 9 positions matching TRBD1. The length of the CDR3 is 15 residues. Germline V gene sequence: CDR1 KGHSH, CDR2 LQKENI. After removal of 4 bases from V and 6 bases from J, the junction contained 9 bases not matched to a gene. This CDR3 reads CASSLNAGTGNGYTF. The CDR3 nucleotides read TGTGCCAGCTCACTTAACGCCGGGACAGGGAATGGCTACACCTTC.

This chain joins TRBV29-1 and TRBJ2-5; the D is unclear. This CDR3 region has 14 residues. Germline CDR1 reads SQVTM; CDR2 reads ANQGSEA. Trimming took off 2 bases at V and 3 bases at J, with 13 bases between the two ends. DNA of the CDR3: TGCAGCGTTGAACAGGTGACCAACAAAGAGACCCAGTACTTC. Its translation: CSVEQVTNKETQYF.

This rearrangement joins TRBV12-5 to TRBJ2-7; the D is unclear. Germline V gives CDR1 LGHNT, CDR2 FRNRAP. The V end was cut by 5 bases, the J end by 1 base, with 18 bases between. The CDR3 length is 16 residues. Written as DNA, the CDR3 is TGTGCTAGTGGTCACCCCTCGGTAGGGCCGTCCTACGAGCAGTACTTC. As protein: CASGHPSVGPSYEQYF.

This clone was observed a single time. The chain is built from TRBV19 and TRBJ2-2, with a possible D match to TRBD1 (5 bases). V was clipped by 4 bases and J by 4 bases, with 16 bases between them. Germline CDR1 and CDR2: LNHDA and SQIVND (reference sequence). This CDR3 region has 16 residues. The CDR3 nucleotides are TGTGCCAGTAGTAAGGGGTCAGCCAGGGCCACCGGGGAGCTGTTTTTT. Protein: CASSKGSARATGELFF.

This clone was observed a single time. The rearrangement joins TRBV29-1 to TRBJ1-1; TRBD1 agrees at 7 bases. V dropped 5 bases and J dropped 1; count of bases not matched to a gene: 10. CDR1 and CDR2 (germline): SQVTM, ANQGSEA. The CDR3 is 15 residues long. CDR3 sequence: CSVRQGTLTNTEAFF. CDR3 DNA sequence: TGCAGCGTTCGACAGGGAACACTGACGAACACTGAAGCTTTCTTT.

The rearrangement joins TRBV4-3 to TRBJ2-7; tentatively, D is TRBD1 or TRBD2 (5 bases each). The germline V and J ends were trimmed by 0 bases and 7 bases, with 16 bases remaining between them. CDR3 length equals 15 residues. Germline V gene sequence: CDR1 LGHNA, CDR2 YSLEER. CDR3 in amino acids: CASSQESGSWGEQYF. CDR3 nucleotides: TGCGCCAGCAGCCAAGAATCCGGAAGCTGGGGGGAGCAGTACTTC.

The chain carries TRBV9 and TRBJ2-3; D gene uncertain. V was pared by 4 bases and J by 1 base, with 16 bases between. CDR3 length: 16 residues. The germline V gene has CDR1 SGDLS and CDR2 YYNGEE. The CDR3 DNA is TGTGCCAGCAGCCTCCAAGCCGGAGTTGGCACAGATACGCAGTATTTT. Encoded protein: CASSLQAGVGTDTQYF.

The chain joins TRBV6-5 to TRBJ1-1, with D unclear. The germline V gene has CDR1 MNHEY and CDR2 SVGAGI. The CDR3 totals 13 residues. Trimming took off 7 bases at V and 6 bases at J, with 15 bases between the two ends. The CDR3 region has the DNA TGTGCCAGCATAAGATCAGGACGTCCTGAAGCTTTCTTT. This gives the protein CASIRSGRPEAFF.